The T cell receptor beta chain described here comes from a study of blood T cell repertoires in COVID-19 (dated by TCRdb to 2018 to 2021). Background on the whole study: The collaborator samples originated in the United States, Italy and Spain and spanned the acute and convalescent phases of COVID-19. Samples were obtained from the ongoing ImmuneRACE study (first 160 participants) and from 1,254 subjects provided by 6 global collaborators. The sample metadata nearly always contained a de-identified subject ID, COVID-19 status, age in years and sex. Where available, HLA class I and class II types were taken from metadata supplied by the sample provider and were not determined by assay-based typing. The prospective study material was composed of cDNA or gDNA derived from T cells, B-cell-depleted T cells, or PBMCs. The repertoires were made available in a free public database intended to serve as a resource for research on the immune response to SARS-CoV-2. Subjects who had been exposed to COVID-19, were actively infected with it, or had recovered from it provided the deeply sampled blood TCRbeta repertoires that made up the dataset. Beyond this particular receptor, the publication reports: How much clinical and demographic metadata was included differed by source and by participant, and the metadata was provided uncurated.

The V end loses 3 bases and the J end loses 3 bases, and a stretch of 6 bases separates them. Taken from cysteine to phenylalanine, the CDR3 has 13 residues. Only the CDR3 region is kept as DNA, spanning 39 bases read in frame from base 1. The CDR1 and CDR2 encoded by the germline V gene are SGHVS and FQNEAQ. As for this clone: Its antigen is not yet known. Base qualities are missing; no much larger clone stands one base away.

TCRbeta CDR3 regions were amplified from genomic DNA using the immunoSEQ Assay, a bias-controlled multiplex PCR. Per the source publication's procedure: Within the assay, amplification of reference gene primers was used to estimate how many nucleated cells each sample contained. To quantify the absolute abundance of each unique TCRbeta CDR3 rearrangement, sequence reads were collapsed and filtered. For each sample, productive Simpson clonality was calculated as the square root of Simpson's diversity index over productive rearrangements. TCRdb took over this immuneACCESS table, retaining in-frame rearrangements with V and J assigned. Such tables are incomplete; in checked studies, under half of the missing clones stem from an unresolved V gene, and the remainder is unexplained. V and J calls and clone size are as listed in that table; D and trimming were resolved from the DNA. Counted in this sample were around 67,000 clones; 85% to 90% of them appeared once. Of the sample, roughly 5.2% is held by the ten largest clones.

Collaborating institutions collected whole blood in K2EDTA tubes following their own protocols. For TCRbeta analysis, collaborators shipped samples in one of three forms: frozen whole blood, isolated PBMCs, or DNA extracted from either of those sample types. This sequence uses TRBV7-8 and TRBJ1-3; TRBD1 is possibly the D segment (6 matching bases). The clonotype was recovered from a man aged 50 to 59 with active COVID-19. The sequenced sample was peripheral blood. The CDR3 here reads CASSLDSGNTIYF. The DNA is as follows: TGTGCCAGCAGCTTGGACAGTGGAAACACCATATATTTT.